The text below deals with one T cell receptor beta chain. Germline CDR1 and CDR2: SGHTA and FQGTGA. This CDR3 comprises 19 residues. V trimming: 6 bases; J trimming: 3 bases; junction bases outside the gene matches: 18. In the original analysis: From reference gene primer amplification, estimates of nucleated cell counts were derived. Generated by immunoSEQ multiplex PCR, the TCRdb table keeps only in-frame clones and is missing some. The D gene and trimming were derived from the DNA, and the V and J assignments and clone size from that table. The sample has under 400,000 clones; 90% are singletons. This sample stems from a study of blood T cell repertoires in COVID-19. About the research overall: The United States, Italy and Spain were the sources of the acute and convalescent COVID-19 samples. Nucleic acid was either cDNA or gDNA, and it came from T cells, B-cell-depleted T cells, or PBMCs.

V and J are TRBV7-3 and TRBJ2-1, with TRBD2 matching 9 bases. Sequencing input: peripheral blood. The sequence derives from a man between 18 and 29 years old with active or convalescent COVID-19. The CDR3 here is CASSPYLASGANNYNEQFF. In DNA form, the CDR3 reads TGTGCCAGCAGTCCGTACCTCGCTAGCGGGGCGAACAACTACAATGAGCAGTTCTTC.